The T cell receptor (beta chain) described here comes from a study of blood T cell repertoires in COVID-19. The CDR3 is 15 amino acids. Per germline, CDR1 KGHSH and CDR2 LQKENI. Between the trimmed V and J ends, which lost 2 bases and 0 bases, there was a span of 8 bases. Original analysis: Using reference gene primer amplification, nucleated cell counts were estimated. The table came from immunoSEQ multiplex PCR; TCRdb's copy has only in-frame clones and leaves some out. V and J calls and clone size are those listed in that table; D and trimming were worked out from the DNA. The sample comprises about 220,000 clones, 70% to 90% of which are singletons, and roughly 2.6% rests with the top ten.

The V call is TRBV18, the J call TRBJ1-5; tentatively, D is TRBD1 (5 bases). Sequencing used peripheral blood. This receptor was obtained from a man in his fifties who had recovered from COVID-19. The DNA for the CDR3 is TGTGCCAGCTCACCAACAGGTGGTAGCAATCAGCCCCAGCATTTT. It specifies CASSPTGGSNQPQHF. Full variable domain (remainder filled in from reference TRBV18 and TRBJ1-5): NAGVMQNPRHLVRRRGQEARLRCSPMKGHSHVYWYRQLPEEGLKFMVYLQKENIIDESGMPKERFSAEFPKEGPSILRIQQVVRGDSAAYFCASSPTGGSNQPQHFGDGTRLSIL.